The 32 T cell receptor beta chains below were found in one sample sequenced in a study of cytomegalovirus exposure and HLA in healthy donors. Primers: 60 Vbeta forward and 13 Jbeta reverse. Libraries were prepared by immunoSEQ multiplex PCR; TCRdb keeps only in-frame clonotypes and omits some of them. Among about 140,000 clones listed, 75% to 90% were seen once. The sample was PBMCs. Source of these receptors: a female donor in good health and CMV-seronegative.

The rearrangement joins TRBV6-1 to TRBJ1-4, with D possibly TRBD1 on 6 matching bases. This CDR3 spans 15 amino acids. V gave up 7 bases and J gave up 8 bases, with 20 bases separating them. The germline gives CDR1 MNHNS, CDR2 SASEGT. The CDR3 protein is CASTRDNIVREKLFF. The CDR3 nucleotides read TGTGCCAGCACCCGGGACAACATAGTTAGAGAAAAACTGTTTTTT.

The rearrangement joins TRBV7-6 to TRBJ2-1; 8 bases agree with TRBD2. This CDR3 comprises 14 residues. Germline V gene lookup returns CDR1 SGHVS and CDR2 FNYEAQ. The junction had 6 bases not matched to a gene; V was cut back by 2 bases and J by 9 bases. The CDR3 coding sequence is TGTGCCAGCAGCTTAAGTAGGGCGGGAGGTGAGCAGTTCTTC. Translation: CASSLSRAGGEQFF.

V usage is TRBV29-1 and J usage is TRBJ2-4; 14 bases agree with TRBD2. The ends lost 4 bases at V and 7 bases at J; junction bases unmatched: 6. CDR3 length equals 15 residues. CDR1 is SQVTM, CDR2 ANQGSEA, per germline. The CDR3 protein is CSVAGLAGGGNIQYF. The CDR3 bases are TGCAGCGTTGCAGGACTAGCGGGGGGAGGGAACATTCAGTACTTC. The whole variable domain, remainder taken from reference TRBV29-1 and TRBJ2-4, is SAVISQKPSRDICQRGTSLTIQCQVDSQVTMMFWYRQQPGQSLTLIATANQGSEATYESGFVIDKFPISRPNLTFSTLTVSNMSPEDSSIYLCSVAGLAGGGNIQYFGAGTRLSVL.

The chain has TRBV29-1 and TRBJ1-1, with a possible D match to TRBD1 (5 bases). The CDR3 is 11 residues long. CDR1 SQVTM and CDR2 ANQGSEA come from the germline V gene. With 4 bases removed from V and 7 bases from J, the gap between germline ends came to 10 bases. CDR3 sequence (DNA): TGCAGCGTTGCAGGGTTAGGTGAAGCTTTCTTT. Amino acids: CSVAGLGEAFF.

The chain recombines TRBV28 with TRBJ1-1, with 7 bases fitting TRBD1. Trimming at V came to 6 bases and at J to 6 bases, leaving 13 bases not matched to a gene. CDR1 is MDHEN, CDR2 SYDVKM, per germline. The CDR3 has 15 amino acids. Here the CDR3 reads CASRTTPGQSPEAFF. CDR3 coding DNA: TGTGCCAGCAGGACTACTCCGGGACAGAGCCCTGAAGCTTTCTTT.

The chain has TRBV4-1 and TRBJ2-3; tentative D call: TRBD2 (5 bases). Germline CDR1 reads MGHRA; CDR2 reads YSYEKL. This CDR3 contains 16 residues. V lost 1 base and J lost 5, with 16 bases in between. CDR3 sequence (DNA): TGCGCCAGCAGCCAAGCCCGGGGTTCCGTGGGAGATACGCAGTATTTT. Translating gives CASSQARGSVGDTQYF.

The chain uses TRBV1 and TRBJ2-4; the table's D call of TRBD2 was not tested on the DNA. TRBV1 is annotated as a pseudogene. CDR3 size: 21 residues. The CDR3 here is CTSSQDQVILAPNLAKNIQYF. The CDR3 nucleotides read TGCACCAGCAGCCAAGATCAGGTTATACTAGCCCCAAACCTAGCCAAAAACATTCAGTACTTC.

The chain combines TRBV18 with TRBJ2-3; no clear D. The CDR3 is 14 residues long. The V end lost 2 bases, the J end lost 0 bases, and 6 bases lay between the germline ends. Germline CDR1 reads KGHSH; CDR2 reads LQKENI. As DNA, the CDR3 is TGTGCCAGCTCACCAGAAGCCAGCACAGATACGCAGTATTTT. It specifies CASSPEASTDTQYF.

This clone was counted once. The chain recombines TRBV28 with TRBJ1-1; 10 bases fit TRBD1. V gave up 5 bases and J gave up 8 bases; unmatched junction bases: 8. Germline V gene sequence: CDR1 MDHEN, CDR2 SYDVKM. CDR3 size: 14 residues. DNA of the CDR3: TGTGCCAGCAGTCCGGGACAGGGGTCGAGGGAAGCTTTCTTT. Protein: CASSPGQGSREAFF.

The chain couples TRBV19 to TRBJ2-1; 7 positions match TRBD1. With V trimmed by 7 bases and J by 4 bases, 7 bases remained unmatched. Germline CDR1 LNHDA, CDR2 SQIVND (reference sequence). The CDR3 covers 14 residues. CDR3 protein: CASTDRVRYNEQFF. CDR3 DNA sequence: TGTGCCAGTACCGACAGGGTACGGTACAATGAGCAGTTCTTC.

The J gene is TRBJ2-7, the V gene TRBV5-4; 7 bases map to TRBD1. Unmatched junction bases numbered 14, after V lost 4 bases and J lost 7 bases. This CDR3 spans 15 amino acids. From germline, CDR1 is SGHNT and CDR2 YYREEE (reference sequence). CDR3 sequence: CASSNRDRRDREQYF. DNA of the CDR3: TGTGCCAGCAGCAATCGGGACAGACGGGATAGGGAGCAGTACTTC.

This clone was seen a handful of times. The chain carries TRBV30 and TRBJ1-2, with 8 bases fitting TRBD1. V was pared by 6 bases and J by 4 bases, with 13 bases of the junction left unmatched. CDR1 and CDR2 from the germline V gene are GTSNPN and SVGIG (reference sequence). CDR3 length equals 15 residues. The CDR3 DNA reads TGTGCCTGCCCTGCATCGGCAGGGGGCCTCTATGGCTACACCTTC. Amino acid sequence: CACPASAGGLYGYTF.

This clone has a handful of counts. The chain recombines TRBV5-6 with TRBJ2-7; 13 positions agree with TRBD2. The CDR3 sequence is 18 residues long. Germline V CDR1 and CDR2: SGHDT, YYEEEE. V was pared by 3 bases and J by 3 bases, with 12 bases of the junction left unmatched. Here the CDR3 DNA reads TGTGCCAGCAGCTCATATCTTGGACTAGCGGGAGAACTCTACGAGCAGTACTTC. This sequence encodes CASSSYLGLAGELYEQYF.

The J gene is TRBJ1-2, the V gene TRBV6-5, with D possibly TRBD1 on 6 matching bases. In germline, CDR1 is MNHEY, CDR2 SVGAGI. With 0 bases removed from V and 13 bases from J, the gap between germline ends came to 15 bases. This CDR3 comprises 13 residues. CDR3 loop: CASSYSRGLVGTF. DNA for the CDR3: TGTGCCAGCAGTTACTCGCGGGGGCTGGTAGGCACCTTC.

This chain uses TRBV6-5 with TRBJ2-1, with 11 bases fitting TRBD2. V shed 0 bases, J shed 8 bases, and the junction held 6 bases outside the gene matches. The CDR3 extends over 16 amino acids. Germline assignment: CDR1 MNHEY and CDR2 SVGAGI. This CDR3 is CASSYSGSGRADEQFF. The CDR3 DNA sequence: TGTGCCAGCAGTTACTCGGGTAGCGGGAGGGCCGATGAGCAGTTCTTC.

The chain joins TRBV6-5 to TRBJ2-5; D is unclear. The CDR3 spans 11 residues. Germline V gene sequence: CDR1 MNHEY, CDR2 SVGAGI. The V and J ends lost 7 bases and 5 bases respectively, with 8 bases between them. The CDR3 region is CASTIRETQYF. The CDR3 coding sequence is TGTGCCAGCACTATCAGGGAGACCCAGTACTTC.

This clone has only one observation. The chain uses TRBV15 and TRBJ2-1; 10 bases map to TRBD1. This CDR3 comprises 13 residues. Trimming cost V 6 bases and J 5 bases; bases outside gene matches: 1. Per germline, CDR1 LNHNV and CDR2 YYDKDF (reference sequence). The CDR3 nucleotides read TGTGCCACCAGAGGGACAGGGGACAATGAGCAGTTCTTC. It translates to CATRGTGDNEQFF.

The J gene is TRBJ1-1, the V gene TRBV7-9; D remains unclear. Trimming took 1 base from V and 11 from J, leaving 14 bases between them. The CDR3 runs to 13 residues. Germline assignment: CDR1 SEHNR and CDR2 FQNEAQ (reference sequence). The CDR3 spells CASSLEVSGNAFF. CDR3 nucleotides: TGTGCCAGCAGCTTAGAAGTATCCGGGAACGCTTTCTTT.

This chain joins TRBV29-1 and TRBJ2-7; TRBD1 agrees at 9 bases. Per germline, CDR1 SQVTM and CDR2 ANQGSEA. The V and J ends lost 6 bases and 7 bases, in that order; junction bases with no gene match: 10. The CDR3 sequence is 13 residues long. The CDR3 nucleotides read TGCAGCGTCGAACGGGACAGGGCGGGGGAGCAGTACTTC. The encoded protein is CSVERDRAGEQYF.

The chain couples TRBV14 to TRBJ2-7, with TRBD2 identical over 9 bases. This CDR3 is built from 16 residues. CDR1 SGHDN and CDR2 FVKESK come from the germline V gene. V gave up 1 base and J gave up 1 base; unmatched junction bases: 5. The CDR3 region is CASSQVSSGASYEQYF. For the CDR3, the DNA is TGTGCCAGCAGCCAAGTGTCTAGCGGGGCTTCCTACGAGCAGTACTTC.

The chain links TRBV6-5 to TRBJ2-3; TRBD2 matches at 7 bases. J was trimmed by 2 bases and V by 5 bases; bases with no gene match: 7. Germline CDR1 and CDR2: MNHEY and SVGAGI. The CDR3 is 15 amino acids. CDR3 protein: CASSRLTSATDTQYF. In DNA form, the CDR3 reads TGTGCCAGCAGTCGGCTCACTAGCGCCACAGATACGCAGTATTTT.

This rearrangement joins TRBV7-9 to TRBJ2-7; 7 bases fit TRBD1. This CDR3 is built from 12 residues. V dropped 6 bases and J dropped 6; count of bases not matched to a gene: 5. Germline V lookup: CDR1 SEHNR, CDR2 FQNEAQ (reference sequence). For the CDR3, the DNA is TGTGCCAGCAGTTCACAGGGGAGCGAGCAGTACTTC. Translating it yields CASSSQGSEQYF.

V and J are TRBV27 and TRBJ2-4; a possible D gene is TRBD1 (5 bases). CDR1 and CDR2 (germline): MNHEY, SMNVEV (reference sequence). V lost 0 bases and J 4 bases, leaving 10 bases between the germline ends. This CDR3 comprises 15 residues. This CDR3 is CASSLSGQGKNIQYF. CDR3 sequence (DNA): TGTGCCAGCAGTTTATCAGGCCAGGGTAAAAACATTCAGTACTTC.

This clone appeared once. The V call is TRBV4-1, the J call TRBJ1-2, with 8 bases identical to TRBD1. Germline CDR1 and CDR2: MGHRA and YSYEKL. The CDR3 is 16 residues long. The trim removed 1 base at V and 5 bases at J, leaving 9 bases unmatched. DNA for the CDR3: TGCGCCAGCAGCCAAGCTGAAGGGACAGGATGGTATGGCTACACCTTC. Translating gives CASSQAEGTGWYGYTF.

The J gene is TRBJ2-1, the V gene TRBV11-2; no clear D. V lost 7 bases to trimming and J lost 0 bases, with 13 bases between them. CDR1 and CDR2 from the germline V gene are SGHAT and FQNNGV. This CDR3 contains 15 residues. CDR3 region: CASIDSPSSYNEQFF. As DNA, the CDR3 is TGTGCCAGCATCGACTCTCCAAGCTCCTACAATGAGCAGTTCTTC.

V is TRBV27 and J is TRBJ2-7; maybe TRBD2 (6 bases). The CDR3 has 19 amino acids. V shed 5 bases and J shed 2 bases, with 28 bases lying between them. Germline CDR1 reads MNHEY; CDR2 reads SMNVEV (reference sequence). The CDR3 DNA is TGTGCCAGCAGTCCCCCCGGGGCTAGCGCAAAGAGAGTACCCTACGAGCAGTACTTC. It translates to CASSPPGASAKRVPYEQYF.

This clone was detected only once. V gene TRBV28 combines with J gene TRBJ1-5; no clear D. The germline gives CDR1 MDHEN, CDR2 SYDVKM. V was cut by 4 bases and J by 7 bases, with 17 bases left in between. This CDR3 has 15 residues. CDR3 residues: CASSSVRRLGQPQHF. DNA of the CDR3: TGTGCCAGCAGTTCCGTCCGGAGACTAGGACAGCCCCAGCATTTT.

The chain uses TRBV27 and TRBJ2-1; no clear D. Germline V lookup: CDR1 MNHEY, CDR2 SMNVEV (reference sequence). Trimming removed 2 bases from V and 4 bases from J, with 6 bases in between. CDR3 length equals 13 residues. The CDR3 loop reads CASSLEMYNEQFF. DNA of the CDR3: TGTGCCAGCAGTTTAGAGATGTACAATGAGCAGTTCTTC.

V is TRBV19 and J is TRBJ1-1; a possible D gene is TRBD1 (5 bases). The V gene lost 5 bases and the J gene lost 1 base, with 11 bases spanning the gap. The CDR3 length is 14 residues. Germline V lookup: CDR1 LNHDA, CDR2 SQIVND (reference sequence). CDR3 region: CASSPRGGNTEAFF. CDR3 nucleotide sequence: TGTGCCAGTAGTCCCCGGGGGGGGAACACTGAAGCTTTCTTT.

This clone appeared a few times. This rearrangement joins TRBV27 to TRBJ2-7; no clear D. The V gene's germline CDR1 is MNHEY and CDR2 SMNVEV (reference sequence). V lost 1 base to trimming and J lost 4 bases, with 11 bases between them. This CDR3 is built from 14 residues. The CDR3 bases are TGTGCCAGCAGTTTATTTCCCCCTCCTTACGAGCAGTACTTC. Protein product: CASSLFPPPYEQYF.

The CDR3 DNA follows: TGTGCCAGCAGATCTTACAGGGGTACTGAAGCTTTCTTT. Translating gives CASRSYRGTEAFF. V usage is TRBV6-5 and J usage is TRBJ1-1, with TRBD1 matching 7 bases. The CDR3 totals 13 residues. Trimming took 6 bases from V and 5 from J; bases not matched to a gene: 6. Germline V gene data show CDR1 as MNHEY and CDR2 as SVGAGI.

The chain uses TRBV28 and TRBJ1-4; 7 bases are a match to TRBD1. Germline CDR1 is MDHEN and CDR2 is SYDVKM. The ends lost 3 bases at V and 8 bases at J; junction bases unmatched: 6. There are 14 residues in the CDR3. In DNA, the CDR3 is TGTGCCAGCAGTTTTGAGGGGGCTGGGGAAAAACTGTTTTTT. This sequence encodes CASSFEGAGEKLFF.